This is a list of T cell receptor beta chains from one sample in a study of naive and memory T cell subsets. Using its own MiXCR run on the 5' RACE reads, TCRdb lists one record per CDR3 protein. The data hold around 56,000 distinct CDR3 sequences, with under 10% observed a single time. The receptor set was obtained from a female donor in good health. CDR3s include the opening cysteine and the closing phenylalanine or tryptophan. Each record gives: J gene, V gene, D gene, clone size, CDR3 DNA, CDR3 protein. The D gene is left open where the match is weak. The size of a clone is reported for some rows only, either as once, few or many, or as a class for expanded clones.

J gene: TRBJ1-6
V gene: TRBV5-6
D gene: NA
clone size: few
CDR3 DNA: TGTGCCAGCAGCTTGAAAACCCGCGTCTATAATTCACCCCTCCACTTT
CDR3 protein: CASSLKTRVYNSPLHF

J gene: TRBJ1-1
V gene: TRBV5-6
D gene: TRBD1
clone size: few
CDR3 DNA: TGTGCCAGCAGCTTGGGACAGGGGATGTACGGCACTGAAGCTTTCTTT
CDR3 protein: CASSLGQGMYGTEAFF

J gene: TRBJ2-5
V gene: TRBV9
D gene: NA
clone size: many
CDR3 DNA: TGTGCCAGCAGCGCTTGGGACTCCAGAGGCGAGACCCAGTACTTC
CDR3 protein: CASSAWDSRGETQYF

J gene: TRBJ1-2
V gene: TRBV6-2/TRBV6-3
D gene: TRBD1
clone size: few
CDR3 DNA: TGTGCCAGCAGTTACGGGACAGCAGCTAACTATGGCTACACCTTC
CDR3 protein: CASSYGTAANYGYTF

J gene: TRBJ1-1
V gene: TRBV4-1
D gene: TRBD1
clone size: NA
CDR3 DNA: TGCGCCAGCAGCCATGGGGACAGGGAAGGAACTGAAGCTTTCTTT
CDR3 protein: CASSHGDREGTEAFF

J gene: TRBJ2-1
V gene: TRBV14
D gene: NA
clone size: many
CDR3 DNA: TGTGCCAGCAGCCAACCCGGGACACCATCCAACAATGAGCAGTTCTTC
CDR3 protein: CASSQPGTPSNNEQFF

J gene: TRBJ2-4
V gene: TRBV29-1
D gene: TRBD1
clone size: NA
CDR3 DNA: TGCAGCGTTGAAGGGGGACAGGGACGGACTAAGGACATTCAGTACTTC
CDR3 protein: CSVEGGQGRTKDIQYF

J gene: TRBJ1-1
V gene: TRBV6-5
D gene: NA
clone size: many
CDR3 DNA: TGTGCCAGCAGTTACGACAGCCCGAACACTGAAGCTTTCTTT
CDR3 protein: CASSYDSPNTEAFF

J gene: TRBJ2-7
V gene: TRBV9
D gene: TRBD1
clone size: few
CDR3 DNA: TGTGCCAGCAGTAAGACGGGACAGGGAGGTCACGAGCAGTACTTC
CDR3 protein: CASSKTGQGGHEQYF

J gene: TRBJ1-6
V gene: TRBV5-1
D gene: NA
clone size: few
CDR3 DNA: TGCGCCAGCAGCTTGAGATTACAGGGAACGGCACCCCTCCACTTT
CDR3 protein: CASSLRLQGTAPLHF

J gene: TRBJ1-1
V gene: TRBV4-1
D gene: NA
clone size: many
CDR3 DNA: TGCGCCAGCAGCCCTGTAGGCCCTCACACTGAAGCTTTCTTT
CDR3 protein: CASSPVGPHTEAFF

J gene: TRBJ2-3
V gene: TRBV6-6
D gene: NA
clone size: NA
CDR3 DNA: TGTGCCACCCGGCGGGGGCGCACAGATACGCAGTATTTT
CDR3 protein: CATRRGRTDTQYF

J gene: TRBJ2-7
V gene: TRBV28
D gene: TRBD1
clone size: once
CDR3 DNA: TGTGCCAGCAGCCTAAATTTACAGGGGGCTAGGTACGAGCAGTACTTC
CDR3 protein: CASSLNLQGARYEQYF

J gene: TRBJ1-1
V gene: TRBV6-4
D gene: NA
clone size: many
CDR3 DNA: TGTGCCAGCATCGGCGGGAACACTGAAGCTTTCTTT
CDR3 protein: CASIGGNTEAFF

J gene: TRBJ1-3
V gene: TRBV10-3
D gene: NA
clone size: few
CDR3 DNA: TGTGCCATCAGTGCCCAAAACTCTGGAAACACCATATATTTT
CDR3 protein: CAISAQNSGNTIYF

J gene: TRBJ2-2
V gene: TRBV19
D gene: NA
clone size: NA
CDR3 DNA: TGTGCCAGTAGTTCGGGTGACACCGGGGAGCTGTTTTTT
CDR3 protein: CASSSGDTGELFF

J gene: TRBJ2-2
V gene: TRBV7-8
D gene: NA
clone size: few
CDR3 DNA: TGTGCCAGCAGCTTCCGGATTAGGGCCCGAGACACCGGGGAGCTGTTTTTT
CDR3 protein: CASSFRIRARDTGELFF

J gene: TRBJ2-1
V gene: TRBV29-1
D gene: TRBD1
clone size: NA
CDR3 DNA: TGCAGCGTCGACAGGGGCTTATACAATGAGCAGTTCTTC
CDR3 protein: CSVDRGLYNEQFF

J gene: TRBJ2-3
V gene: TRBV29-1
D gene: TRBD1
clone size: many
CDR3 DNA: TGCAGCGCCGGCCCCTTCTGGACAGGGAGAGATACGCAGTATTTT
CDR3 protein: CSAGPFWTGRDTQYF

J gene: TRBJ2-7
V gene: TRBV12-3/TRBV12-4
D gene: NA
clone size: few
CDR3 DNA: TGTGCCAGCAGGAGGGACGGGAACTCCTACGAGCAGTACTTC
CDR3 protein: CASRRDGNSYEQYF

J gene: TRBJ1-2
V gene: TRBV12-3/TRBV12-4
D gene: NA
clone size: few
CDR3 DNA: TGTGCCAGCAGTTTGGAACGTGGAAAACCCTTCTCGAACTATGGCTACACCTTC
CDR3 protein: CASSLERGKPFSNYGYTF

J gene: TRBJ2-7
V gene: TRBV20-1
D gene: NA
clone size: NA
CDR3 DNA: TGCAGTGCTAGGGATAATGACTATCGCTACGAGCAGTACTTC
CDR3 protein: CSARDNDYRYEQYF

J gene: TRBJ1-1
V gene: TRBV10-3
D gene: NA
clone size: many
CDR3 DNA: TGTGCCATCAGCCCCGGTTTTGGGGGCACTGAAGCTTTCTTT
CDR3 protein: CAISPGFGGTEAFF

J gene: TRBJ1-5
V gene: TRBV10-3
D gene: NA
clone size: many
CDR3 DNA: TGTGCCATCAGTGAAAGGGCAGGTCTGAATCAGCCCCAGCATTTT
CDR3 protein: CAISERAGLNQPQHF

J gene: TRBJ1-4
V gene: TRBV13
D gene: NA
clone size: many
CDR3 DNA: TGTGCCAGCAGCAAAGCCAGATTTAATGAAAAACTGTTTTTT
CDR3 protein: CASSKARFNEKLFF

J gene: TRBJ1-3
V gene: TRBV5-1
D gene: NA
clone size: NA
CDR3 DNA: TGCGCCAGCAGCCCGAGTGCCAGCGTCTCTGGAAACACCATATATTTT
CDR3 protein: CASSPSASVSGNTIYF

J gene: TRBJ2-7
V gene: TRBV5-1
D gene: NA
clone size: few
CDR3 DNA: TGCGCCAGCAGCTCAAATATGGGGGGAACCAGAGTAGACGAGCAGTACTTC
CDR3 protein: CASSSNMGGTRVDEQYF

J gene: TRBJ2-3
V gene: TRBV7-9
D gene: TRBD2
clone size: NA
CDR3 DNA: TGTGCCAGCAGCTTAGCGATTTTGCTAGCGGGGGGCCCCACAGATACGCAGTATTTT
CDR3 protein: CASSLAILLAGGPTDTQYF

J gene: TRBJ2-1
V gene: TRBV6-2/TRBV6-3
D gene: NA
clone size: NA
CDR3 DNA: TGTGCCAGCAGTTACATCCCCCTCCGGAGCTACAATGAGCAGTTCTTC
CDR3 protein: CASSYIPLRSYNEQFF

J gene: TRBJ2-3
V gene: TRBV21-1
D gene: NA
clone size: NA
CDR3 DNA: TGTGCCAGCAGTCCTCTAGGGACGCGGGGGGGAAGAATAAATACGCAGTATTTT
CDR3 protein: CASSPLGTRGGRINTQYF

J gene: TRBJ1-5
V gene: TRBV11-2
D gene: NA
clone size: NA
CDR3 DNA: TGTGCCAGCAGCTTAGGGGCGGGGGACAATCAGCCCCAGCATTTT
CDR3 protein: CASSLGAGDNQPQHF

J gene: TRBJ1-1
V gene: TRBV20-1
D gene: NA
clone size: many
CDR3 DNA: TGCAGTGCTAGGCTGGACAGTACTGAAGCTTTCTTT
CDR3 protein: CSARLDSTEAFF

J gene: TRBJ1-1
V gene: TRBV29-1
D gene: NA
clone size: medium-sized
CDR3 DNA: TGCAGCGTGACAAGGGTTCTCACTGAAGCTTTCTTT
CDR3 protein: CSVTRVLTEAFF

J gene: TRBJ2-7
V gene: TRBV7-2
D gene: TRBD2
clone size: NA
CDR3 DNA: TGTGCCAGCAGCTTAGCGCTAGCGGGGGGACGCGAGCAGTACTTC
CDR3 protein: CASSLALAGGREQYF

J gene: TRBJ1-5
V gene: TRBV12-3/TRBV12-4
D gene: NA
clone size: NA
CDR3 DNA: TGTGCCAGCAGTGAATTCTGTGATCAGCCCCAGCATTTT
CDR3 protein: CASSEFCDQPQHF